This TCR beta chain was recovered during a study of blood T cell repertoires in COVID-19. Authors' processing steps: It was from reference gene primer amplification that nucleated cell counts were estimated. The repertoire was sequenced with immunoSEQ multiplex PCR; TCRdb's copy has only in-frame clones and lacks some. For V, J and clone size, that table is used; D and trimming come from the DNA. The sample consists of some 460,000 clones, about 89% of them appearing once. Trimming left V 3 bases short and J 4 bases short, with 13 bases between. The CDR3 totals 15 residues. Looked up from germline, CDR1 is SGHRS and CDR2 is YFSETQ.

This sequence was found in a young woman with acute or convalescent COVID-19. Sequencing was carried out using peripheral blood. The chain uses TRBV5-1 and TRBJ1-4; the D gene is possibly TRBD1 (6 bases). CDR3 loop: CASSSTGTSNEKLFF. The CDR3 DNA follows: TGCGCCAGCAGCTCCACAGGGACTAGTAATGAAAAACTGTTTTTT. Complete variable domain (other parts from reference TRBV5-1 and TRBJ1-4): KAGVTQTPRYLIKTRGQQVTLSCSPISGHRSVSWYQQTPGQGLQFLFEYFSETQRNKGNFPGRFSGRQFSNSRSEMNVSTLELGDSALYLCASSSTGTSNEKLFFGSGTQLSVL.